This T cell receptor beta chain was recovered during a study of molecular identifiers for immune sequencing clone quantification. Study results and limitations: For highly expanded clones, sizes could be underestimated when identical TCR molecules share a barcode.

V trimming: 6 bases; J trimming: 4 bases; junction bases outside the gene matches: 8. CDR3 length: 15 residues. Germline values: CDR1 LNHDA, CDR2 SQIVND (reference sequence). This clonotype turned up a few times. Its antigen is undetermined. TCRdb itself ran the PCR reads through MiXCR, one entry per CDR3 protein. The sample lists hundreds of thousands of distinct CDR3 sequences, around 25% occurring once. This TCR derives from a human donor in good health. Some libraries in this study had Jurkat cell RNA spiked in. The chain is built from TRBV19 and TRBJ2-3; 9 nucleotides align to TRBD1. Sequenced material: naive CD8+ T cells from blood, with Jurkat cell RNA spiked in. Subset of the sample: FACS-sorted CD8+CD4-CCR7+CD45RA+ naive T cells. Written as DNA, the CDR3 is TGTGCCAGTAGATGGGGGACAGGGAGAGCAGATACGCAGTATTTT. This encodes CASRWGTGRADTQYF.